This entry lists 13 T cell receptor beta chains sequenced from one sample in a study of regulatory T cells. Study results and limitations: Hydrophobic residues at CDR3 positions 6 and 7 were enriched in conventional CD4+ T cells of CD3G-deficient patients.

The primer mix had 52 TRBV and 13 TRBJ primers. Clones were sequenced by immunoSEQ multiplex PCR, and TCRdb holds only the in-frame ones, with some missing. In the table there are some 15,000 clones, roughly 82% of which are singletons. No antigen is known for these receptors. The sequenced sample was conventional CD4+ T cells sorted from blood. The source of these receptors is a person aged 25 to 39 with CD3G deficiency.

The rearrangement joins TRBV6-5 to TRBJ2-7; D perhaps matches TRBD1 (5 bases). The CDR3 runs to 14 residues. Trimming removed 0 bases at V and 5 bases at J, with 11 bases between. Germline CDR1 MNHEY, CDR2 SVGAGI. Here the CDR3 reads CASSYSQGAHEQYF. In DNA form, the CDR3 reads TGTGCCAGCAGTTACTCTCAGGGCGCGCACGAGCAGTACTTC.

The V call is TRBV5-1, the J call TRBJ2-2, with D perhaps TRBD2 (6 bases). Germline values: CDR1 SGHRS, CDR2 YFSETQ. This CDR3 region has 16 residues. Trimming stripped 4 bases from V and 6 bases from J, with 19 bases between. In nucleotides, the CDR3 is TGCGCCAGCAGCCCTGGAGGGAAGGCACGACCCGGGGAGCTGTTTTTT. It codes for CASSPGGKARPGELFF.

The chain has TRBV5-1 and TRBJ1-2, with TRBD1 matching 7 bases. V shed 2 bases, J shed 4 bases, and the junction held 5 bases outside the gene matches. The germline gives CDR1 SGHRS, CDR2 YFSETQ. The CDR3 length is 14 residues. CDR3 protein: CASSLGQVGYGYTF. CDR3 bases: TGCGCCAGCAGCTTAGGACAGGTTGGCTATGGCTACACCTTC.

The sample holds a few counts of this clone. The V call is TRBV28, the J call TRBJ2-7; D gene uncertain. The CDR3 length is 13 residues. The V end lost 6 bases, the J end lost 6 bases, and 15 bases lay between the germline ends. CDR1 and CDR2 from the germline V gene are MDHEN and SYDVKM. The CDR3 sequence is CASSRARIREQYF. As DNA, the CDR3 is TGTGCCAGCAGCCGGGCTCGCATACGCGAGCAGTACTTC.

This chain joins TRBV28 and TRBJ1-2; D may be TRBD1 (6 bases). Germline V lookup: CDR1 MDHEN, CDR2 SYDVKM. Trimming took 3 bases from V and 3 from J, leaving 11 bases between them. This CDR3 spans 14 amino acids. CDR3 DNA sequence: TGTGCCAGCAGTTTTTGGGGGCGCGACTATGGCTACACCTTC. Translating gives CASSFWGRDYGYTF.

This rearrangement joins TRBV27 to TRBJ1-2, with 7 bases that match TRBD1. The germline CDR1 and CDR2 sequences are MNHEY and SMNVEV (reference sequence). J gave up 2 bases and V 5 bases, and 8 bases lay outside the gene matches. The length of the CDR3 is 15 residues. CDR3 protein: CASSPNRDRNYGYTF. In DNA, the CDR3 is TGTGCCAGCAGTCCTAACCGGGACAGAAACTATGGCTACACCTTC.

This clone was picked up one time. V is TRBV27 and J is TRBJ2-7; 12 bases match TRBD1. From germline, CDR1 is MNHEY and CDR2 SMNVEV (reference sequence). Losses at the gene ends were 6 bases for V and 7 bases for J; bases not matched to a gene: 4. The CDR3 is 13 amino acids. The CDR3 DNA reads TGTGCCAGCAGGGGACAGGGGGCGGGGGAGCAGTACTTC. Translating gives CASRGQGAGEQYF.

This clone was observed a handful of times. The J gene is TRBJ1-5, the V gene TRBV21-1; whether TRBD1, the table's D call, matches the DNA was not checked. TRBV21-1 represents a pseudogene. The CDR3 covers 16 residues. CDR3 residues: CASSKGQGASNQPQHF. The DNA of the CDR3 is TGTGCCAGCAGCAAAGGACAGGGGGCTAGCAATCAGCCCCAGCATTTT.

This rearrangement joins TRBV10-2 to TRBJ2-7; D not resolved. The CDR3 loop spans 15 amino acids. The germline V and J ends were trimmed by 2 bases and 6 bases, with 17 bases remaining between them. CDR1 is WSHSY, CDR2 SAAADI, per germline. This chain's CDR3 is CASSETQALGAEQYF. The CDR3 nucleotides read TGCGCCAGCAGTGAGACGCAGGCCCTAGGTGCCGAGCAGTACTTC.

CDR3 in DNA: TGTGCCAGCAGTTTTAAGAATCGGGTTGAAGCTTTCTTT. Translation: CASSFKNRVEAFF. V is TRBV28 and J is TRBJ1-1, with D hard to call. CDR3 length: 13 amino acids. Germline lookup yields CDR1 MDHEN and CDR2 SYDVKM. The ends were cut back, 3 bases at V and 7 bases at J, with 12 bases in the middle.

The chain combines TRBV28 with TRBJ2-5; 8 nucleotides align to TRBD2. The DNA end favors TRBJ2-7, so the J call may be wrong. The CDR3 is 15 residues long. Germline CDR1 MDHEN, CDR2 SYDVKM. The CDR3 DNA reads as TGTGCCAGCAGCTCGACGGCGGGAGGTGTCTACGAGCAGTACTTC. Its translation: CASSSTAGGVYEQYF.

The chain combines TRBV7-6 with TRBJ2-5; D is possibly TRBD1 (5 bases). V was trimmed by 6 bases and J by 1 base, leaving 9 bases between them. Looked up from germline, CDR1 is SGHVS and CDR2 is FNYEAQ. This CDR3 has 13 amino acids. The CDR3, as DNA: TGTGCCAGCAGTTCAGGGTCCCAAGAGACCCAGTACTTC. Its translation: CASSSGSQETQYF.

This chain links TRBV5-1 with TRBJ2-7, with 9 bases lining up with TRBD1. V trimming: 4 bases; J trimming: 6 bases; junction bases outside the gene matches: 8. Germline V gene lookup returns CDR1 SGHRS and CDR2 YFSETQ. The CDR3 runs 14 residues. The CDR3 DNA follows: TGCGCCAGCAGCCTCGGACAGGGGCCGGCCGAGCAGTACTTC. Its protein is CASSLGQGPAEQYF. The entire variable domain, with the rest obtained from reference TRBV5-1 and TRBJ2-7, is as follows: KAGVTQTPRYLIKTRGQQVTLSCSPISGHRSVSWYQQTPGQGLQFLFEYFSETQRNKGNFPGRFSGRQFSNSRSEMNVSTLELGDSALYLCASSLGQGPAEQYFGPGTRLTVT.